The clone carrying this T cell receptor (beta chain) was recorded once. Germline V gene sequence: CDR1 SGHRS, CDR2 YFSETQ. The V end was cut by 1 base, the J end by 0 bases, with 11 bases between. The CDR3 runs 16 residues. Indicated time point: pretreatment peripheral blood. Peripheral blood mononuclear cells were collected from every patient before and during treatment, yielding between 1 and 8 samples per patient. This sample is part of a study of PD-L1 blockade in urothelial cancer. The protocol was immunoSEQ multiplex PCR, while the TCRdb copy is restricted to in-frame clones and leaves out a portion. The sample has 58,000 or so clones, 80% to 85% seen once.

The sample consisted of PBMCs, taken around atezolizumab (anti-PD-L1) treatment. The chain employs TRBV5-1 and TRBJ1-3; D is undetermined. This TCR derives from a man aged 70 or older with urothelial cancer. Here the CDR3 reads CASSLPGSGSGNTIYF. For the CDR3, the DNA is TGCGCCAGCAGCTTGCCGGGGTCGGGCTCTGGAAACACCATATATTTT. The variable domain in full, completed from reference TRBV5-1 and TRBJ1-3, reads KAGVTQTPRYLIKTRGQQVTLSCSPISGHRSVSWYQQTPGQGLQFLFEYFSETQRNKGNFPGRFSGRQFSNSRSEMNVSTLELGDSALYLCASSLPGSGSGNTIYFGEGSWLTVV.